The 11 T cell receptor beta chains listed next were all sequenced from one sample in a study of early T cells in non-severe SARS-CoV-2 infection. One entry per CDR3 protein results from TCRdb running MiXCR on the 5' RACE reads. Among tens of thousands of distinct CDR3 sequences, 9.5% to 13% were seen once, and the ten largest hold about 6.4%. The sequenced sample was whole blood. The receptors come from an adult who was a healthcare worker with PCR-confirmed SARS-CoV-2 infection or an uninfected control (not recorded which).

This clonotype was seen a handful of times. This chain uses TRBV20-1 with TRBJ2-3; D is perhaps TRBD2 (5 bases). Germline CDR1 reads DFQATT; CDR2 reads SNEGSKA (reference sequence). Trimming took off 3 bases at V and 5 bases at J, with 12 bases between the two ends. This CDR3 is 13 amino acids long. CDR3 amino acids: CSARAESGDTQYF. For the CDR3, the DNA is TGCAGTGCTAGGGCGGAAAGCGGAGATACGCAGTATTTT.

This clonotype was counted many times. This chain links TRBV7-6 with TRBJ1-5, with D maybe TRBD1 (6 bases). Trimming cost V 5 bases and J 2 bases, with 13 bases left between them. The germline V gene has CDR1 SGHVS and CDR2 FNYEAQ. This CDR3 region has 15 residues. This CDR3 is CASSNQGNGNQPQHF. CDR3 DNA sequence: TGTGCCAGCAGCAATCAGGGGAATGGCAATCAGCCCCAGCATTTT.

This clonotype turned up a few times. CDR3 sequence (DNA): TGTGCCAGCAGCTTAAGCGGGACTGAAGCTTTCTTT. Amino acid sequence: CASSLSGTEAFF. V gene TRBV7-9 combines with J gene TRBJ1-1; D gene ambiguous. V lost 2 bases and J lost 5, with 6 bases in between. Germline assignment: CDR1 SEHNR and CDR2 FQNEAQ (reference sequence). This CDR3 is built from 12 residues.

The chain joins TRBV28 to TRBJ2-7; weak D call: TRBD1 (7 bases). Per germline, CDR1 MDHEN and CDR2 SYDVKM. V shed 3 bases and J shed 3 bases, with 15 bases lying between them. This CDR3 comprises 15 residues. CDR3 DNA: TGTGCCAGCAGTTTCGGGGGCGGGGACAGCTACGAGCAGTACTTC. It translates to CASSFGGGDSYEQYF.

J is TRBJ2-7 and V is TRBV21-1; the table gives TRBD2 as D, unverified against the DNA. TRBV21-1 is a recognized pseudogene. The CDR3 contains 14 residues. CDR3 residues: CAREPGGIPYEQYF. As DNA, the CDR3 is TGTGCCAGGGAGCCTGGAGGGATTCCCTACGAGCAGTACTTC.

There are many counts of this clonotype. This sequence joins TRBV20-1 and TRBJ2-3; no definite D call. Trimming stripped 1 base from V and 2 bases from J, with 7 bases between. CDR3 length: 13 amino acids. CDR1 and CDR2 (germline): DFQATT, SNEGSKA (reference sequence). The CDR3 nucleotides are TGCAGTGCTAGAGTACGGAACACAGATACGCAGTATTTT. Amino acid sequence: CSARVRNTDTQYF.

Many counts were recorded for this clonotype. CDR3 in DNA: TGCAGTGCTAGGGGGACAGGTCCTTCACAAGAGACCCAGTACTTC. Translating it yields CSARGTGPSQETQYF. The chain couples TRBV20-1 to TRBJ2-5; 8 nucleotides agree with TRBD1. The germline CDR1 and CDR2 sequences are DFQATT and SNEGSKA (reference sequence). The CDR3 loop spans 15 amino acids. V trimming: 3 bases; J trimming: 2 bases; junction bases outside the gene matches: 8.

The gene calls are TRBV20-1 and TRBJ1-6, with D possibly being TRBD1 (5 bases). CDR1 DFQATT and CDR2 SNEGSKA come from the germline V gene (reference sequence). There are 13 residues in the CDR3. V was clipped by 6 bases and J by 7 bases, with 13 bases between them. The CDR3 is CSANRDHNSPLHF. The CDR3 DNA reads TGCAGTGCCAACCGGGACCACAATTCACCCCTCCACTTT.

At least ten counts were recorded for this clonotype. V is TRBV20-1 and J is TRBJ1-2; no clear D gene. The CDR3 sequence is 11 residues long. V lost 1 base and J lost 3, with 3 bases in between. Looked up from germline, CDR1 is DFQATT and CDR2 is SNEGSKA (reference sequence). CDR3 region: CSARVDYGYTF. The CDR3, as DNA: TGCAGTGCTAGAGTGGACTATGGCTACACCTTC.

V and J are TRBV20-1 and TRBJ2-7; D perhaps matches TRBD2 (5 bases). This CDR3 is built from 18 residues. Germline V gene sequence: CDR1 DFQATT, CDR2 SNEGSKA (reference sequence). V lost 0 bases to trimming and J lost 4 bases, with 25 bases between them. In DNA form, the CDR3 reads TGCAGTGCTAGAGATATCCCCATGTCCTCTGCGAGGGTTTACGAGCAGTACTTC. This gives the protein CSARDIPMSSARVYEQYF.

The gene calls are TRBV28 and TRBJ1-2; D gene ambiguous. The CDR3 has 14 residues. The V end was cut by 7 bases, the J end by 6 bases, with 18 bases between. The germline gives CDR1 MDHEN, CDR2 SYDVKM. The CDR3 coding sequence is TGTGCCAGCATTCTGGGCGGAGGGAAGGATGGCTACACCTTC. Translation gives CASILGGGKDGYTF.